Below are 2 T cell receptor beta chains sequenced from a single sample in a study of T cell changes during pregnancy in multiple sclerosis. Method: immunoSEQ multiplex PCR; TCRdb's copy keeps in-frame clones and lacks some. The table shows some 64,000 clones, with about nine tenths occurring only once. Sequencing used peripheral blood, obtained in the first trimester of pregnancy. These receptors originate from a female donor with multiple sclerosis, enrolled in a pregnancy study.

The genes are TRBV19 and TRBJ2-1; 11 bases agree with TRBD2. The CDR3 is 16 amino acids. Germline V gene sequence: CDR1 LNHDA, CDR2 SQIVND (reference sequence). The V gene end was trimmed by 5 bases and the J gene end by 2 bases; junction bases not matched to a gene: 5. The CDR3 bases are TGTGCCAGTAGTGCCTCTAGCGGGAGGACCTACAATGAGCAGTTCTTC. Amino acid sequence: CASSASSGRTYNEQFF.

V and J are TRBV27 and TRBJ1-2; no firm D call. Trimming left V 4 bases short and J 1 base short, with 10 bases between. The CDR3 consists of 14 residues. CDR1 MNHEY and CDR2 SMNVEV come from the germline V gene (reference sequence). The CDR3 nucleotides read TGTGCCAGCAGTTCGGACTACCGTAACTATGGCTACACCTTC. Its translation is CASSSDYRNYGYTF.